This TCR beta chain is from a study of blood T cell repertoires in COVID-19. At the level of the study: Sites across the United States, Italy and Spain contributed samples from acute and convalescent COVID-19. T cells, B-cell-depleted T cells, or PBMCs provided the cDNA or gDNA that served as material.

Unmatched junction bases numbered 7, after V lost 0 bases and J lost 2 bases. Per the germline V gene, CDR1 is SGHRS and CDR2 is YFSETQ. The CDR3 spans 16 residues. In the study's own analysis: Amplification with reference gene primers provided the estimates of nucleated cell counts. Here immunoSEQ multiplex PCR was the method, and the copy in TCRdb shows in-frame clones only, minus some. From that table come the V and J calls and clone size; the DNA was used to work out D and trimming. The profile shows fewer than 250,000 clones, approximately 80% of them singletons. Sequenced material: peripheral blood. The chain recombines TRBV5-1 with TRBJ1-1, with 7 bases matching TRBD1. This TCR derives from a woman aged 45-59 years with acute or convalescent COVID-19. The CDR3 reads CASSLEPGTDNTEAFF. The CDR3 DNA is TGCGCCAGCAGCTTGGAACCCGGGACAGACAACACTGAAGCTTTCTTT.